The rows below give T cell receptor beta chains drawn from one sample of a study of T cells in Graves' hyperthyroidism and ophthalmopathy. TCRdb itself ran the multiplex PCR reads through MiXCR, one entry per CDR3 protein. The sample comprises about 520,000 distinct CDR3 sequences, roughly a quarter of which are singletons, and about 11% rests with the top ten. Sequenced sample: blood. Receptor source: a woman aged 25 to 39 with Graves' ophthalmopathy. CDR3s include the opening cysteine and the closing phenylalanine or tryptophan. D genes are given only for firm matches. Rows give clone size only sometimes, using once, few, many, or a class for an expanded clone.

length,size,V,D,J,DNA,CDR3
17,NA,TRBV27,TRBD2,TRBJ2-5,TGTGCCAGCAGTTTATCGAAGACTAGCGGGTGGCAAGAGACCCAGTACTTC,CASSLSKTSGWQETQYF
12,many,TRBV12-3/TRBV12-4,TRBD1,TRBJ2-7,TGTGCCAGCAGCCGGGACAGGGACGAGCAGTACTTC,CASSRDRDEQYF
13,many,TRBV30,TRBD1,TRBJ1-5,TGTGCCTGGAGCGGGACAGGGACCCAGCCCCAGCATTTT,CAWSGTGTQPQHF
14,NA,TRBV7-2,NA,TRBJ2-5,TGTGCCAGCAGCTTAGCGCCCGGGGTAGAGACCCAGTACTTC,CASSLAPGVETQYF
13,once,TRBV29-1,TRBD1,TRBJ2-7,TGCAGCGTTGCGACAGGGGGGACGTACGAGCAGTACTTC,CSVATGGTYEQYF
13,many,TRBV24-1,NA,TRBJ1-1,TGTGCCACCAGTGAAGGGCTGGACACTGAAGCTTTCTTT,CATSEGLDTEAFF
13,NA,TRBV20-1,NA,TRBJ2-7,TGCAGTGCTAGGGGTGGGGCTGTCGACGAGCAGTACTTC,CSARGGAVDEQYF
13,many,TRBV5-1,NA,TRBJ1-2,TGCGCCAGCAGCTTGGAATCGGGGGACGGCTACACCTTC,CASSLESGDGYTF
15,many,TRBV5-1,TRBD1,TRBJ2-7,TGCGCCAGCAGCTTGGTACAGGGGCACTCCTACGAGCAGTACTTC,CASSLVQGHSYEQYF
15,many,TRBV10-3,NA,TRBJ2-5,TGTGCCATCAGTGAGTCAAAGGGTGGCCCCGGCGGCCAGTACTTC,CAISESKGGPGGQYF
16,many,TRBV12-3/TRBV12-4,TRBD1,TRBJ1-1,TGTGCCAGCAGCCATCACCCGGGGACAGGGAATACTGAAGCTTTCTTT,CASSHHPGTGNTEAFF
14,NA,TRBV29-1,TRBD2,TRBJ2-5,TGCAGCGTCACGACTAGCGCGTACCAAGAGACCCAGTACTTC,CSVTTSAYQETQYF
12,few,TRBV29-1,TRBD1,TRBJ2-7,TGCAGCGTTGGTGACAGGGGCTACGAGCAGTACTTC,CSVGDRGYEQYF
11,few,TRBV20-1,NA,TRBJ2-7,TGCAGTGCTTCCCAGGGGGGCGAGCAGTACTTC,CSASQGGEQYF
14,few,TRBV28,NA,TRBJ2-5,TGTGCCAGCAGCAACGGTGTTCGGCGGGAGACCCAGTACTTC,CASSNGVRRETQYF
15,many,TRBV15,NA,TRBJ1-2,TGTGCCACCAGCAGAGATGTACAGGGCGTCCATGGCTACACCTTC,CATSRDVQGVHGYTF
16,many,TRBV12-3/TRBV12-4,TRBD2,TRBJ2-2,TGTGCCAGCATGAGAATGAGCGGGGACCCCCCCGGGGAGCTGTTTTTT,CASMRMSGDPPGELFF
13,NA,TRBV10-3,NA,TRBJ2-5,TGTGCCATAGCCGGGACCAACTTAGAGACCCAGTACTTC,CAIAGTNLETQYF
13,few,TRBV10-1,NA,TRBJ1-1,TGCGCCAGCAGATCCGCCATGAACACTGAAGCTTTCTTT,CASRSAMNTEAFF
13,many,TRBV27,NA,TRBJ1-2,TGTGCCAGCAGCCTGAACAGGGTTTCTGGCTACACCTTC,CASSLNRVSGYTF
13,NA,TRBV19,NA,TRBJ1-2,TGTGCCAGTAGTATAGAGGGGCACTATGGCTACACCTTC,CASSIEGHYGYTF
17,many,TRBV7-8,NA,TRBJ1-1,TGTGCCAGCAGCTTAGGCCGCTCGCCCTTTCTGAACACTGAAGCTTTCTTT,CASSLGRSPFLNTEAFF
14,many,TRBV28,NA,TRBJ1-6,TGTGCCAGCAGTTTATGGGGTTTGCCTTCACCCCTCCACTTT,CASSLWGLPSPLHF
14,many,TRBV11-2,TRBD1,TRBJ1-1,TGTGCCAGCAGCTTGGGACAGGCTTACCCTGAAGCTTTCTTT,CASSLGQAYPEAFF
16,many,TRBV4-2,TRBD2,TRBJ2-7,TGTGCCAGCAGCCAAGAGCGTGGGACTAGCGGGTACGAGCAGTACTTC,CASSQERGTSGYEQYF
15,NA,TRBV7-6,NA,TRBJ1-1,TGTGCCAGCAGCTTAGCGGCCAGCCTGAACACTGAAGCTTTCTTT,CASSLAASLNTEAFF
13,NA,TRBV28,TRBD1,TRBJ1-2,TGTGCCAGTCACGACAGGGCCTCCTATGGCTACACCTTC,CASHDRASYGYTF
15,many,TRBV28,NA,TRBJ2-5,TGTGCCAGCAGTATAGCAACGGGAACCCAAGAGACCCAGTACTTC,CASSIATGTQETQYF